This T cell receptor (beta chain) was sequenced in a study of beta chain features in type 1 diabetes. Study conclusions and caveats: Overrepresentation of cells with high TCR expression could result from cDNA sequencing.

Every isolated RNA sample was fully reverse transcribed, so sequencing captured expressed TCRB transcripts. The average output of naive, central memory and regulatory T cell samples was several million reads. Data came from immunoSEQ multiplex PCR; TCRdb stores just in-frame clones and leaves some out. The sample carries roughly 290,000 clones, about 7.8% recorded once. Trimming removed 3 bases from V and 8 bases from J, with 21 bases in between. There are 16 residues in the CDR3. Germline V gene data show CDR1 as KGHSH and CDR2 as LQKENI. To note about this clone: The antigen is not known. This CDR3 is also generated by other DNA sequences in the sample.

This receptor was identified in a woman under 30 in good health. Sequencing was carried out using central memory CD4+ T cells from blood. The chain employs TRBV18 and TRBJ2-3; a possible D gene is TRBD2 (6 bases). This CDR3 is CASSPRDFPPTTTQYF. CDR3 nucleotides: TGTGCCAGCTCACCTAGGGACTTTCCACCGACCACTACGCAGTATTTT.